The 9 T cell receptor beta chains below come from one sample, sequenced in a study of CD8 T cells in Susac syndrome. RNA totalling about 0.5 to 1 ug underwent reverse transcription with random hexamers. TCRdb ran MiXCR on the immunoSEQ multiplex PCR reads and lists one entry per CDR3 protein. This table has approximately 150,000 distinct CDR3 sequences, 90% to 95% appearing once. The material sequenced was CD4+ T cells from PBMCs. The receptors derive from a human donor with multiple sclerosis.

The chain uses TRBV9 and TRBJ2-1, with D possibly TRBD1 on 6 matching bases. Deletions cut 4 bases from V and 2 bases from J, with 19 bases between. The CDR3 is 17 residues long. Germline V gene sequence: CDR1 SGDLS, CDR2 YYNGEE. The CDR3 region is CASSPPLQGRPYNEQFF. The DNA of the CDR3 is TGTGCCAGCAGCCCCCCCCTACAGGGTCGGCCCTACAATGAGCAGTTCTTC. The full variable domain, with the rest looked up from reference TRBV9 and TRBJ2-1, is DSGVTQTPKHLITATGQRVTLRCSPRSGDLSVYWYQQSLDQGLQFLIQYYNGEERAKGNILERFSAQQFPDLHSELNLSSLELGDSALYFCASSPPLQGRPYNEQFFGPGTRLTVL.

The chain carries TRBV20-1 and TRBJ2-4, with D uncertain. Per the germline V gene, CDR1 is DFQATT and CDR2 is SNEGSKA (reference sequence). The ends were cut back, 1 base at V and 1 base at J, with 11 bases in the middle. The CDR3 has 15 amino acids. The CDR3 DNA reads as TGCAGTGCTAGAGTGCCCCCCATGGCCAAAAACATTCAGTACTTC. Protein product: CSARVPPMAKNIQYF.

The J gene is TRBJ1-6, the V gene TRBV5-1, with D perhaps TRBD1 (5 bases). CDR3 size: 15 residues. In germline, CDR1 is SGHRS, CDR2 YFSETQ. Between the trimmed V and J ends, which lost 4 bases and 7 bases, there was a span of 15 bases. The CDR3 region is CASSPGGDNNSPLHF. The DNA for the CDR3 is TGCGCCAGCAGCCCGGGGGGGGATAACAATTCACCCCTCCACTTT.

J is TRBJ2-7 and V is TRBV7-2; D gene uncertain. Between the trimmed V and J ends, which lost 0 bases and 3 bases, there was a span of 9 bases. The germline V gene encodes CDR1 SGHTA and CDR2 FQGNSA. This CDR3 spans 14 amino acids. The CDR3 region is CASSLAGPNYEQYF. The CDR3 bases are TGTGCCAGCAGCTTAGCCGGGCCAAACTACGAGCAGTACTTC.

This CDR3 is CASSQKSNTEAFF. DNA for the CDR3: TGTGCCAGCAGCCAAAAATCGAACACTGAAGCTTTCTTT. The rearrangement joins TRBV3-1 to TRBJ1-1; D is undetermined. Per the germline V gene, CDR1 is LGHDT and CDR2 is YNNKEL (reference sequence). Trimming removed 2 bases at V and 1 base at J, with 5 bases between. CDR3 length equals 13 residues.

In this sample, this clonotype turned up a few times. V usage is TRBV3-1 and J usage is TRBJ2-2, with 10 bases identical to TRBD2. The CDR3 is 17 residues long. With V trimmed by 3 bases and J by 7 bases, 11 bases remained unmatched. CDR1 and CDR2 (germline): LGHDT, YNNKEL (reference sequence). CDR3: CASSQIAGGMRGGELFF. CDR3 sequence (DNA): TGTGCCAGCAGCCAGATAGCGGGAGGAATGCGAGGCGGGGAGCTGTTTTTT. Based on the CDR3 plus reference TRBV3-1 and TRBJ2-2, the full variable domain is DTAVSQTPKYLVTQMGNDKSIKCEQNLGHDTMYWYKQDSKKFLKIMFSYNNKELIINETVPNRFSPKSPDKAHLNLHINSLELGDSAVYFCASSQIAGGMRGGELFFGEGSRLTVL.

The chain recombines TRBV28 with TRBJ1-2; possibly TRBD1 for D (6 bases). Germline CDR1 reads MDHEN; CDR2 reads SYDVKM. The CDR3 has 12 residues. V was shortened by 2 bases and J by 10 bases, with 11 bases between the two germline ends. The CDR3, as DNA: TGTGCCAGCAGTTTACTAACAGGGTTCTACACCTTC. Encoded protein: CASSLLTGFYTF.

The V gene is TRBV18, the J gene TRBJ1-3; no clear D. Germline CDR1 KGHSH, CDR2 LQKENI. This CDR3 is built from 15 residues. Trimming left V 3 bases short and J 2 bases short, with 11 bases between. In DNA, the CDR3 is TGTGCCAGCTCACCTCCGACATTGCCTGGAAACACCATATATTTT. Translating gives CASSPPTLPGNTIYF.

This sequence joins TRBV28 and TRBJ2-7; 7 nucleotides match TRBD1. CDR3 length equals 14 residues. J was trimmed by 0 bases and V by 7 bases; bases with no gene match: 6. Per germline, CDR1 MDHEN and CDR2 SYDVKM. The CDR3 region is CASNRQGYSYEQYF. Written as DNA, the CDR3 is TGTGCCAGCAATAGACAGGGATACTCCTACGAGCAGTACTTC.